This T cell receptor beta chain was recorded in a study of response to subunit inactivated influenza vaccine. TCRdb re-derived calls from the RT-PCR reads in MiXCR, one entry per CDR3 protein. The sample yields more than 400,000 distinct CDR3 sequences, roughly 7.9% seen once. This clonotype was found a few times. The antigen is not known. General observations from the study: The authors offered the suggestion that each seasonal influenza vaccination recruits few new T cells.

The TCR was taken from a man aged 50-75 years who received an inactivated influenza vaccine. Sequenced here: PBMCs from blood, sampled roughly 24 months after vaccination.

This CDR3 reads CASSFSDRLDYTIYF. CDR3 nucleotides: TGTGCCAGCAGCTTCTCCGACAGGCTGGACTACACCATATATTTT. The chain uses TRBV7-2 and TRBJ1-3, with a weak D call TRBD1 (6 bases). V dropped 3 bases and J dropped 8 bases, with 17 bases sitting between them. Germline V gene sequence: CDR1 SGHTA, CDR2 FQGNSA. This CDR3 is 15 amino acids long.